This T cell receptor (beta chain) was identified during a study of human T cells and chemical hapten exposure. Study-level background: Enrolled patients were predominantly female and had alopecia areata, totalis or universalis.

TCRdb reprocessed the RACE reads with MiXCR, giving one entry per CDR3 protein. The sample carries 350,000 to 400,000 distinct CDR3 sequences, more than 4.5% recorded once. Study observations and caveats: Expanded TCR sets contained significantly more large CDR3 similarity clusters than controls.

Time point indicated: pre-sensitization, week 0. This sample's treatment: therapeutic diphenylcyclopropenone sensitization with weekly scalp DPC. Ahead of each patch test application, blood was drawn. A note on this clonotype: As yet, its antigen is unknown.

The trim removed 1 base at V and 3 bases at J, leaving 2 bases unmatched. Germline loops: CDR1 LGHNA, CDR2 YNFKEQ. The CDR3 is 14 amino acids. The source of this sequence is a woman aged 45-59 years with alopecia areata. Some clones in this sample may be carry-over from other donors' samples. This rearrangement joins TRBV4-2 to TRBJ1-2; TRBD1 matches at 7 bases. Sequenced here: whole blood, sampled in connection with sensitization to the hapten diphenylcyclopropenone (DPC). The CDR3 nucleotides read TGTGCCAGCAGCCAAGGAGGGGGCGACTATGGCTACACCTTC. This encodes CASSQGGGDYGYTF.